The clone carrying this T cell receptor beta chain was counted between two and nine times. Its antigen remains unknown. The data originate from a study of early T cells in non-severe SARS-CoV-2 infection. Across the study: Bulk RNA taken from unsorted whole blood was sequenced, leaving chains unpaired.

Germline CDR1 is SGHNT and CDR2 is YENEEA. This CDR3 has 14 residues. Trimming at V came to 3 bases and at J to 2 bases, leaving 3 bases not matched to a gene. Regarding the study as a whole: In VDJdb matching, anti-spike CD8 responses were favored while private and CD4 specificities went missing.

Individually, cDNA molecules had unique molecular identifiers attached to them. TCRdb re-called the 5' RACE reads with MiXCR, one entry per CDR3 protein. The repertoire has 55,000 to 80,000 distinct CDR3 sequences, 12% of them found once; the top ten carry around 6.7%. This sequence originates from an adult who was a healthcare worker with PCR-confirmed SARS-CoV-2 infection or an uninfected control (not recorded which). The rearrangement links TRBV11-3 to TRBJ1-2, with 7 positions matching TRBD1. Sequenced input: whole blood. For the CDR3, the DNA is TGTGCCAGCAGCTTGGGGACAGAGAACTATGGCTACACCTTC. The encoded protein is CASSLGTENYGYTF. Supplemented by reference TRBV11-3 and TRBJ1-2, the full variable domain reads EAGVVQSPRYKIIEKKQPVAFWCNPISGHNTLYWYLQNLGQGPELLIRYENEEAVDDSQLPKDRFSAERLKGVDSTLKIQPAELGDSAVYLCASSLGTENYGYTFGSGTRLTVV.